The 3 T cell receptor beta chains below all came from one sample that was sequenced in a study of early T cells in non-severe SARS-CoV-2 infection. TCRdb reprocessed the 5' RACE reads via MiXCR and lists one record per CDR3 protein. Among under 85,000 distinct CDR3 sequences listed, 13% were seen once. The specimen sequenced was whole blood. Every receptor here comes from an adult who was a healthcare worker with PCR-confirmed SARS-CoV-2 infection or an uninfected control (not recorded which).

The table lists this clonotype with many counts. The rearrangement links TRBV11-3 to TRBJ2-1; 9 nucleotides match TRBD2. The CDR3 covers 13 residues. Germline-derived CDR1 and CDR2 are SGHNT and YENEEA. Trimming cost V 10 bases and J 2 bases; bases outside gene matches: 3. The CDR3 is CATSSGTYNEQFF. CDR3 nucleotides: TGTGCCACTTCTAGCGGGACCTACAATGAGCAGTTCTTC.

V gene TRBV6-2 or TRBV6-3 combines with J gene TRBJ2-3, with D possibly called TRBD1 or TRBD2 (5 bases each). Trimming stripped 5 bases from V and 6 bases from J, with 21 bases between. The CDR3 has 16 residues. Germline V gene lookup returns CDR1 MNHEY and CDR2 SVGEGT. In nucleotides, the CDR3 is TGTGCCAGCAGTACTTACCGGGACCGCCAATTTGATACGCAGTATTTT. Translated, it gives CASSTYRDRQFDTQYF.

This clonotype appeared many times. This chain uses TRBV7-2 with TRBJ2-5; 11 bases map to TRBD2. Trimming at V came to 5 bases and at J to 4 bases, leaving 9 bases not matched to a gene. The CDR3 contains 16 residues. Germline values: CDR1 SGHTA, CDR2 FQGNSA. The CDR3 sequence is CASSPLLAGGRETQYF. CDR3 bases: TGTGCCAGCAGCCCACTCCTAGCGGGAGGTCGAGAGACCCAGTACTTC.